Each of the 31 T cell receptor beta chains below was sequenced from the same sample in a study of cytomegalovirus exposure and HLA in healthy donors. The table came from immunoSEQ multiplex PCR; TCRdb's copy has only in-frame clones and leaves some out. The sample carries roughly 190,000 clones, roughly 86% recorded once. The sequenced material came from PBMCs. The receptors derive from a woman younger than 30 in good health and CMV-seronegative.

The rearrangement links TRBV19 to TRBJ1-2, with 10 bases aligning to TRBD1. The junction had 3 bases not matched to a gene; V was cut back by 6 bases and J by 5 bases. CDR1 is LNHDA and CDR2 is SQIVND in the germline V gene (reference sequence). This CDR3 spans 13 amino acids. In DNA, the CDR3 is TGTGCCAGTAGCCCGGGACAGGGGTATGGCTACACCTTC. This gives the protein CASSPGQGYGYTF.

Note on this clone: At one end the junction does not follow the germline gene, possibly because of a read error. This rearrangement joins TRBV11-2 to TRBJ2-3, with 10 bases lining up with TRBD1. Germline V CDR1 and CDR2: SGHAT, FQNNGV. The CDR3 covers 15 residues. CDR3 sequence reads: CASSEGQGITNTQYF. The DNA of the CDR3 is TGTGCCAGCAGCGAGGGACAGGGGATCACAAATACGCAGTATTTT.

The chain has TRBV19 and TRBJ1-1, with TRBD1 identical over 7 bases. V lost 1 base and J lost 1; bases outside the gene matches: 3. Germline lookup yields CDR1 LNHDA and CDR2 SQIVND (reference sequence). The length of the CDR3 is 15 residues. The CDR3 coding sequence is TGTGCCAGTAGTATAGGGGGACAGCAGAACACTGAAGCTTTCTTT. It yields the protein CASSIGGQQNTEAFF.

The V gene is TRBV4-1, the J gene TRBJ2-1, with unresolved D. The germline V and J ends were trimmed by 2 bases and 2 bases, with 13 bases remaining between them. Germline V lookup: CDR1 MGHRA, CDR2 YSYEKL. The CDR3 consists of 16 residues. CDR3 protein: CASSQHLETPYNEQFF. DNA for the CDR3: TGCGCCAGCAGCCAACACTTAGAAACCCCCTACAATGAGCAGTTCTTC.

The rearrangement joins TRBV10-3 to TRBJ2-3; 12 bases align to TRBD2. Germline trimming cut 6 bases from V and 6 bases from J; bases unmatched to any gene: 10. CDR1 and CDR2 from the germline V gene are ENHRY and SYGVKD. This CDR3 has 16 residues. The CDR3 protein is CAIRVPGLAGGDTQYF. The CDR3 nucleotides are TGTGCCATCAGGGTTCCGGGACTAGCGGGCGGTGATACGCAGTATTTT.

A single count supports this clone. The V call is TRBV2, the J call TRBJ1-1; D remains ambiguous. The CDR3 covers 13 residues. Germline loops: CDR1 SNHLY, CDR2 FYNNEI. Trimming stripped 4 bases from V and 1 base from J, with 7 bases between. CDR3 DNA: TGTGCCAGCAGTGGGGCAGCGAACACTGAAGCTTTCTTT. This sequence encodes CASSGAANTEAFF. Combining the CDR3 with reference TRBV2 and TRBJ1-1 gives the whole variable domain EPEVTQTPSHQVTQMGQEVILRCVPISNHLYFYWYRQILGQKVEFLVSFYNNEISEKSEIFDDQFSVERPDGSNFTLKIRSTKLEDSAMYFCASSGAANTEAFFGQGTRLTVV.

The genes are TRBV15 and TRBJ1-4, with 10 bases that match TRBD1. Germline V gene lookup returns CDR1 LNHNV and CDR2 YYDKDF (reference sequence). The CDR3 consists of 13 residues. Trimming at V came to 8 bases and at J to 8 bases, leaving 5 bases not matched to a gene. The CDR3 nucleotides are TGTGCCACCCGGACAGGGGGAGGAGAAAAACTGTTTTTT. Protein sequence: CATRTGGGEKLFF.

J is TRBJ2-3 and V is TRBV5-1; the match to TRBD1 covers 8 bases. J was trimmed by 3 bases and V by 0 bases; bases with no gene match: 12. The length of the CDR3 is 18 residues. From germline, CDR1 is SGHRS and CDR2 YFSETQ. The CDR3 protein is CASSLALTGVVGTDTQYF. The CDR3 DNA follows: TGCGCCAGCAGCTTGGCCCTGACAGGGGTGGTTGGAACAGATACGCAGTATTTT.

The table lists this clone with a few counts. This sequence joins TRBV6-5 and TRBJ2-2, with a tentative D call TRBD2 (5 bases). Per the germline V gene, CDR1 is MNHEY and CDR2 is SVGAGI. CDR3 length: 13 residues. The V gene lost 6 bases and the J gene lost 6 bases, with 11 bases spanning the gap. CDR3: CASRKERPGELFF. The CDR3 DNA is TGTGCCAGCAGGAAAGAGCGGCCCGGGGAGCTGTTTTTT.

This clone was observed a single time. This chain's CDR3 is CASSLQGLGETQYF. The CDR3 DNA follows: TGTGCCAGCAGCTTACAGGGCTTGGGGGAGACCCAGTACTTC. V usage is TRBV11-2 and J usage is TRBJ2-5; maybe TRBD1 (5 bases). Germline V gene sequence: CDR1 SGHAT, CDR2 FQNNGV. The CDR3 spans 14 residues. Trimming removed 2 bases from V and 5 bases from J, with 12 bases in between.

The J gene is TRBJ2-7, the V gene TRBV27; TRBD2 matches 12 bases. The CDR3 totals 15 residues. J lost 3 bases, V lost 3 bases, and 3 bases had no gene match. Germline V gives CDR1 MNHEY, CDR2 SMNVEV (reference sequence). DNA for the CDR3: TGTGCCAGCAGTTTGACTAGCGGGGGTAACTACGAGCAGTACTTC. This codes for CASSLTSGGNYEQYF.

This chain links TRBV25-1 with TRBJ2-7, with TRBD2 matching over 7 bases. The trim removed 3 bases at V and 2 bases at J, leaving 10 bases unmatched. The CDR3 contains 16 residues. CDR1 MGHDK and CDR2 SYGVNS come from the germline V gene. In DNA form, the CDR3 reads TGTGCCAGCAGTGATCCAACAGCGGGAAACCCCTACGAGCAGTACTTC. Its translation is CASSDPTAGNPYEQYF.

This clone appeared a single time. Sequence at one end of the junction differs from germline and may be a read error. The V call is TRBV7-6, the J call TRBJ2-7; the match to TRBD2 covers 9 bases. This CDR3 comprises 15 residues. The germline gives CDR1 SGHVS, CDR2 FNYEAQ. CDR3 DNA sequence: TGTGCTAGCAGCTTACAACCTAGCGGGGAATACGAGCAGTACTTC. It encodes CASSLQPSGEYEQYF.

The J gene is TRBJ2-1, the V gene TRBV29-1; D unresolved. CDR1 is SQVTM and CDR2 is ANQGSEA in the germline V gene. The CDR3 is 13 residues long. Trimming stripped 6 bases from V and 0 bases from J, with 9 bases between. The CDR3 here is CSVDKSSYNEQFF. DNA of the CDR3: TGCAGCGTAGACAAGAGCTCCTACAATGAGCAGTTCTTC.

This clone was observed a single time. The genes are TRBV2 and TRBJ2-7; 9 bases are a match to TRBD2. Looked up from germline, CDR1 is SNHLY and CDR2 is FYNNEI. Trimming cost V 6 bases and J 6 bases; bases outside gene matches: 9. This CDR3 is 14 amino acids long. CDR3 nucleotides: TGTGCCAGCAGCTTCGTAGCGGGAGTGGGCGAGCAGTACTTC. It encodes CASSFVAGVGEQYF.

The chain joins TRBV27 to TRBJ1-5; 8 bases are shared with TRBD1. The junction had 8 bases not matched to a gene; V was cut back by 2 bases and J by 2 bases. The CDR3 sequence is 17 residues long. Germline CDR1 is MNHEY and CDR2 is SMNVEV (reference sequence). For the CDR3, the DNA is TGTGCCAGCAGTTTACGATGGACAGGGAAGGGCAATCAGCCCCAGCATTTT. Translating it yields CASSLRWTGKGNQPQHF.

Only a few counts were recorded for this clone. V usage is TRBV30 and J usage is TRBJ2-7, with D perhaps TRBD1 (6 bases). Germline V gene data show CDR1 as GTSNPN and CDR2 as SVGIG (reference sequence). Trimming left V 0 bases short and J 5 bases short, with 11 bases between. CDR3 length equals 13 residues. The CDR3 here is CAWSVARGDEQYF. Here the CDR3 DNA reads TGTGCCTGGAGTGTAGCCAGGGGCGACGAGCAGTACTTC.

The gene calls are TRBV5-1 and TRBJ2-7, with 9 positions matching TRBD1. CDR3 length: 15 amino acids. Trimming cost V 4 bases and J 1 base; bases outside gene matches: 6. CDR1 and CDR2 (germline): SGHRS, YFSETQ. The CDR3 DNA reads TGCGCCAGCAGCCCGGGGGACAGGGTTTCCTACGAGCAGTACTTC. As protein: CASSPGDRVSYEQYF.

This clone has a handful of counts. J is TRBJ1-5 and V is TRBV4-1, with 9 nucleotides matching TRBD1. Germline lookup yields CDR1 MGHRA and CDR2 YSYEKL. Trimming removed 3 bases from V and 1 base from J; junction bases left unmatched: 4. The CDR3 sequence is 16 residues long. The CDR3, as DNA: TGCGCCAGCAGCCAGCCTACAGGGGGCAGCAATCAGCCCCAGCATTTT. Translation: CASSQPTGGSNQPQHF.

This clone was found a few times. V is TRBV28 and J is TRBJ1-2; 9 bases fit TRBD1. Trimming cost V 6 bases and J 2 bases; bases outside gene matches: 7. This CDR3 has 15 residues. The germline V gene has CDR1 MDHEN and CDR2 SYDVKM. DNA for the CDR3: TGTGCCAGCAGGGTCCCGGGACAGGGAAACTATGGCTACACCTTC. This gives the protein CASRVPGQGNYGYTF.

This clone showed up just once. The V and J genes are TRBV5-6 and TRBJ1-5, with 9 bases fitting TRBD1. The CDR3 has 15 residues. The ends lost 5 bases at V and 6 bases at J; junction bases unmatched: 9. Germline V CDR1 and CDR2: SGHDT, YYEEEE. The CDR3 region is CASSSATGGGQPQHF. The CDR3 DNA reads TGTGCCAGCAGTTCGGCGACAGGGGGAGGTCAGCCCCAGCATTTT.

V and J are TRBV5-4 and TRBJ1-2; 8 bases match TRBD1. The ends lost 3 bases at V and 5 bases at J; junction bases unmatched: 6. This CDR3 region has 14 residues. Looked up from germline, CDR1 is SGHNT and CDR2 is YYREEE (reference sequence). CDR3 region: CASSSGTGGYGYTF. The CDR3 region has the DNA TGTGCCAGCAGCTCTGGGACAGGCGGGTATGGCTACACCTTC. Filled out from reference TRBV5-4 and TRBJ1-2, the complete variable domain reads ETGVTQSPTHLIKTRGQQVTLRCSSQSGHNTVSWYQQALGQGPQFIFQYYREEENGRGNFPPRFSGLQFPNYSSELNVNALELDDSALYLCASSSGTGGYGYTFGSGTRLTVV.

The chain joins TRBV30 to TRBJ1-6; 7 positions agree with TRBD1. CDR3 length: 13 amino acids. The germline V gene has CDR1 GTSNPN and CDR2 SVGIG (reference sequence). V was clipped by 1 base and J by 7 bases; unmatched bases: 1. The CDR3 protein is CAWSAQGNSPLHF. CDR3 bases: TGTGCCTGGAGTGCACAGGGGAATTCACCCCTCCACTTT.

This sequence joins TRBV6-1 and TRBJ2-7, with D possibly matching TRBD1 (5 bases). Germline assignment: CDR1 MNHNS and CDR2 SASEGT. Trimming took off 7 bases at V and 2 bases at J, with 15 bases between the two ends. CDR3 length equals 14 residues. CDR3 DNA: TGTGCCAGCAAAGGGCAGGGAATGACCTACGAGCAGTACTTC. Translating it yields CASKGQGMTYEQYF.

The chain combines TRBV11-3 with TRBJ2-1; 16 positions agree with TRBD2. The CDR3 is 15 residues long. With 5 bases clipped from V and 9 bases from J, the junction kept 4 bases outside the gene matches. From germline, CDR1 is SGHNT and CDR2 YENEEA. CDR3 loop: CASSRGTSGRAEQFF. As DNA, the CDR3 is TGTGCCAGCAGCCGAGGGACTAGCGGGAGGGCTGAGCAGTTCTTC.

The CDR3 nucleotides read TGTGCCAGCAGCTTAGCGCTCCCGGGAGGTGGCACAGATACGCAGTATTTT. Translated, it gives CASSLALPGGGTDTQYF. The chain carries TRBV7-2 and TRBJ2-3; 7 bases map to TRBD2. V lost 0 bases to trimming and J lost 1 base; unmatched junction nucleotides: 7. The CDR3 is made up of 17 amino acids. Germline CDR1 is SGHTA and CDR2 is FQGNSA.

This clone was picked up one time. The genes are TRBV29-1 and TRBJ1-2, with 9 bases lining up with TRBD1. Germline V gene data show CDR1 as SQVTM and CDR2 as ANQGSEA. This CDR3 comprises 14 residues. J gave up 3 bases and V 1 base, and 3 bases lay outside the gene matches. CDR3 bases: TGCAGCGTTGAAGTCGGGACAGGGTACTATGGCTACACCTTC. This gives the protein CSVEVGTGYYGYTF. Full variable domain (remainder filled in from reference TRBV29-1 and TRBJ1-2): SAVISQKPSRDICQRGTSLTIQCQVDSQVTMMFWYRQQPGQSLTLIATANQGSEATYESGFVIDKFPISRPNLTFSTLTVSNMSPEDSSIYLCSVEVGTGYYGYTFGSGTRLTVV.

In this sample, this clone turned up a few times. The chain combines TRBV7-9 with TRBJ1-6; D is uncertain. CDR3 length: 15 amino acids. The germline V gene encodes CDR1 SEHNR and CDR2 FQNEAQ (reference sequence). The V end lost 5 bases, the J end lost 9 bases, and 17 bases lay between the germline ends. In DNA form, the CDR3 reads TGTGCCAGCAGCAACGACGCAGGCCACCGTTCACCCCTCCACTTT. It specifies CASSNDAGHRSPLHF. Drawing the rest from reference TRBV7-9 and TRBJ1-6, the complete variable domain is DTGVSQNPRHKITKRGQNVTFRCDPISEHNRLYWYRQTLGQGPEFLTYFQNEAQLEKSRLLSDRFSAERPKGSFSTLEIQRTEQGDSAMYLCASSNDAGHRSPLHFGNGTRLTVT.

V usage is TRBV12-2 and J usage is TRBJ1-1; the table's D call, TRBD1, has no DNA check behind it. TRBV12-2 is an annotated pseudogene. This CDR3 contains 16 residues. CDR3 sequence (DNA): TGTGCAAGTCGCTTAGCCCAGACAGGCGCGAACACTGAAGCTTTCTTT. This codes for CASRLAQTGANTEAFF.

The chain recombines TRBV7-2 with TRBJ2-2, with 9 bases fitting TRBD1. The CDR3 extends over 17 amino acids. The J segment lost 4 bases and the V segment lost 5 bases, leaving 11 bases of the junction unmatched. CDR1 is SGHTA, CDR2 FQGNSA, per germline. The CDR3 DNA sequence: TGTGCCAGCAGCCTCCCCGGGACAGGGCTCATCACCGGGGAGCTGTTTTTT. It codes for CASSLPGTGLITGELFF.

Of note for this clone: The same CDR3 arises from other DNA sequences in this sample as well. V gene TRBV5-1 combines with J gene TRBJ2-5; no clear D gene. The germline gives CDR1 SGHRS, CDR2 YFSETQ. V lost 0 bases to trimming and J lost 3 bases, with 6 bases between them. This CDR3 has 13 amino acids. CDR3 bases: TGCGCCAGCAGCTTGGCCACGGAAGAGACCCAGTACTTC. Encoded protein: CASSLATEETQYF.